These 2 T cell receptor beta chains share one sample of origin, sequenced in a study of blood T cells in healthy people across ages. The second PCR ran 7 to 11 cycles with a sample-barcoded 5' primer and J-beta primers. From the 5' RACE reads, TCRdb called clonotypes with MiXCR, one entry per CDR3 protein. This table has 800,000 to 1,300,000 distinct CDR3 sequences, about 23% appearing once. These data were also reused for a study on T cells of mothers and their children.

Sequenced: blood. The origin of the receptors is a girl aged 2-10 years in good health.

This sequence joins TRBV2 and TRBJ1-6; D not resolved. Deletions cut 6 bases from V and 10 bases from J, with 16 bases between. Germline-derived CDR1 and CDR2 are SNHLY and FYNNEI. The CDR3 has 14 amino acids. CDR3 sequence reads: CASRGVTGFSPLHF. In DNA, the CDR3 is TGTGCCAGCAGGGGCGTCACGGGTTTCTCACCCCTCCACTTT.

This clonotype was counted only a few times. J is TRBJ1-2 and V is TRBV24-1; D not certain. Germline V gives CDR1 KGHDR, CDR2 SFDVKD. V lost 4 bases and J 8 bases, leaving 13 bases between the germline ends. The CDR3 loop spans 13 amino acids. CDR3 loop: CATSDLRTGGYTF. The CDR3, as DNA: TGTGCCACCAGTGACCTTAGGACGGGGGGCTACACCTTC.